This T cell receptor (beta chain) was profiled in a study of long-term antiretroviral therapy in people with HIV. Prior to DNA extraction, the samples held 1-10 million cryopreserved PBMC. Trimming took off 6 bases at V and 6 bases at J, with 11 bases between the two ends. CDR1 is MNHEY, CDR2 SMNVEV, per germline (reference sequence). CDR3 length: 13 amino acids. Survey-level immunoSEQ v3.0 assays were run. Each sample aimed for about 40,000-50,000 sequenced T-cell genomes. Here immunoSEQ multiplex PCR was the method, and the copy in TCRdb shows in-frame clones only, minus some. The data contain roughly 20,000 clones, 79% of them singletons.

The sequencing used unsorted PBMCs, collected 2.3 years after starting antiretroviral therapy. The V gene is TRBV27, the J gene TRBJ2-2; D might be TRBD1 or TRBD2, each matching 6 bases. The receptor was derived from a middle-aged woman with HIV. For the CDR3, the DNA is TGTGCCAGCAGAATAGGGGGGTCCGGGGAGCTGTTTTTT. Amino acid sequence: CASRIGGSGELFF.